One TCR beta chain is described in this entry. Its antigen is currently unknown. These data are taken from a study of neurological immune-mediated disorders. Study-level findings and limits: Multiple sclerosis, the disease with the least TCR clonal expansion, fell below healthy controls, whereas HTLV-1-associated myelopathy showed the most. None of the CDR3 amino acid sequences found in expanded clones was shared across subjects. This suggests that the TCR-beta repertoires were private in all groups. Association of the multiple sclerosis repertoire cluster with clinical or MRI features was not observed for any feature.

V dropped 3 bases and J dropped 5; count of bases not matched to a gene: 5. The length of the CDR3 is 15 residues. The germline V gene has CDR1 MDHEN and CDR2 SYDVKM. The sample's time point: longitudinal time-point 2. The authors made cDNA by 5'RACE with 10-nucleotide random UMIs. TCRdb fed the 5' RACE reads into MiXCR, producing one record per CDR3 protein. This table has 70,000 to 90,000 distinct CDR3 sequences, 5% to 6.5% appearing once. The source material was PBMCs. This clonotype originated in a woman between 55 and 75 years old with multiple sclerosis. The chain joins TRBV28 to TRBJ1-2, with 11 bases aligning to TRBD1. CDR3 nucleotides: TGTGCCAGCAGTTTGTCCGGGACAGGGGGATATGGCTACACCTTC. Protein product: CASSLSGTGGYGYTF.